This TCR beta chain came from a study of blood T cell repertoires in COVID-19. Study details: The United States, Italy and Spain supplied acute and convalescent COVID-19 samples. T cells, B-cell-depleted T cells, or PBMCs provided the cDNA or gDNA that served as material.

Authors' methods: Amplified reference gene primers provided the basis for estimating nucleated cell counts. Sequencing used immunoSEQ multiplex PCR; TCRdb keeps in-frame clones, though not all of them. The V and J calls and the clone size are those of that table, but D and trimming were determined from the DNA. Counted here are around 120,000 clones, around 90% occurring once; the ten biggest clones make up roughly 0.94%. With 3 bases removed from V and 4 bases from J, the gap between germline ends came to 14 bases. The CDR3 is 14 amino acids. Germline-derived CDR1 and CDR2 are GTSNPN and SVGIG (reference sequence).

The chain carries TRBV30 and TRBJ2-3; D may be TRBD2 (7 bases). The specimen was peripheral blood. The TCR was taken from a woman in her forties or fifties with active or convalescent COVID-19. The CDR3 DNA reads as TGTGCCTGGAGGGTAGGGGGGGCGGCAGATACGCAGTATTTT. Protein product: CAWRVGGAADTQYF.